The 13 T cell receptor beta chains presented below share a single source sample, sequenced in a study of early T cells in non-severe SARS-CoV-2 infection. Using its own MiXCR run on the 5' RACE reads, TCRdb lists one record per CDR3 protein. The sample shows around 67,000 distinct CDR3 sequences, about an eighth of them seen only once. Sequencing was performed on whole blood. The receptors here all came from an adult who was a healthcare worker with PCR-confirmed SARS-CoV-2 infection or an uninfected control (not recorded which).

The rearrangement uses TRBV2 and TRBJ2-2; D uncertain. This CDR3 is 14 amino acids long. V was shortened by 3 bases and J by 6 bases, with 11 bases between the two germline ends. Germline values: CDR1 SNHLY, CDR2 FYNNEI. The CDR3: CASSDSRTAGELFF. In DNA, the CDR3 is TGTGCCAGCAGTGATTCTAGGACCGCCGGGGAGCTGTTTTTT.

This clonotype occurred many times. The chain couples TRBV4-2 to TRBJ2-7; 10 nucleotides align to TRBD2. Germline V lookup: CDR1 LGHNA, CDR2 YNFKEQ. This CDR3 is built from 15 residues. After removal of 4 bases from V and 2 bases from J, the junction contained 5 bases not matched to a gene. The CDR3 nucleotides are TGTGCCAGCAGCCCCCATAGCGGGGGGACCTACGAGCAGTACTTC. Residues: CASSPHSGGTYEQYF.

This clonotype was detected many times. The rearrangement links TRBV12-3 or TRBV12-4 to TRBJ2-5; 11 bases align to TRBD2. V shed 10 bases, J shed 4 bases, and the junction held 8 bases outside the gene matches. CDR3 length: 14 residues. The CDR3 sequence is CATRLAGLGETQYF. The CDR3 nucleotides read TGTGCCACCAGACTAGCGGGGCTCGGAGAGACCCAGTACTTC.

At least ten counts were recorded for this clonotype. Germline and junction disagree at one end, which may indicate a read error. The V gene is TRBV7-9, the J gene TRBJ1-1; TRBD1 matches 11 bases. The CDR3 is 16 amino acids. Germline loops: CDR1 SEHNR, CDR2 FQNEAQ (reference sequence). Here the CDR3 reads CASSLAGQGAGTEAFF. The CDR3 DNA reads TGTGCCAGCAGCCTAGCTGGACAGGGGGCTGGGACTGAAGCTTTCTTT. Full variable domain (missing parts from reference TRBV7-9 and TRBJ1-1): DTGVSQNPRHKITKRGQNVTFRCDPISEHNRLYWYRQTLGQGPEFLTYFQNEAQLEKSRLLSDRFSAERPKGSFSTLEIQRTEQGDSAMYLCASSLAGQGAGTEAFFGQGTRLTVV.

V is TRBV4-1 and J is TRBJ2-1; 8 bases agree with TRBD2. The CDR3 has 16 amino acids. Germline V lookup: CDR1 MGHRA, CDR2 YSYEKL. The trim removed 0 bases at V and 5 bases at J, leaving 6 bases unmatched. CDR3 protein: CASSQEILAANNEQFF. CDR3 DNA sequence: TGCGCCAGCAGCCAAGAAATACTAGCGGCTAACAATGAGCAGTTCTTC.

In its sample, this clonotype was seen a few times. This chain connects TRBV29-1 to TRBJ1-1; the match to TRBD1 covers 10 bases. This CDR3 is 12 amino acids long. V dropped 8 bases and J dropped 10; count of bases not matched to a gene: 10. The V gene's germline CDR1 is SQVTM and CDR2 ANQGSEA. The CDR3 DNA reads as TGCAGCCCCGAACAGGACAGGGGGACAGCTTTCTTT. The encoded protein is CSPEQDRGTAFF.

The CDR3 DNA follows: TGCAGTGCCGAGGTATCGTTCCAAGAGACCCAGTACTTC. Its translation is CSAEVSFQETQYF. The V gene is TRBV20-1, the J gene TRBJ2-5; D unclear. The CDR3 contains 13 residues. The germline V gene has CDR1 DFQATT and CDR2 SNEGSKA (reference sequence). Between the trimmed V and J ends, which lost 6 bases and 1 base, there was a span of 12 bases.

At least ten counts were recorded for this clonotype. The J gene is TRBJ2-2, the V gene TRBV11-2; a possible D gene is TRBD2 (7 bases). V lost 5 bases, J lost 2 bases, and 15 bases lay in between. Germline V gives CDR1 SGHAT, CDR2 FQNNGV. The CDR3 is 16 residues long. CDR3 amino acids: CASSPGGHRNTGELFF. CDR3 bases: TGTGCCAGCAGCCCCGGGGGGCACCGAAACACCGGGGAGCTGTTTTTT.

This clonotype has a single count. The CDR3 sequence: CALGGINYGYTF. Written as DNA, the CDR3 is TGTGCCCTGGGGGGTATTAACTATGGCTACACCTTC. The rearrangement joins TRBV6-5 to TRBJ1-2, with D possibly matching TRBD1 (5 bases). V was shortened by 11 bases and J by 1 base, with 11 bases between the two germline ends. Germline V gene sequence: CDR1 MNHEY, CDR2 SVGAGI. This CDR3 is built from 12 residues.

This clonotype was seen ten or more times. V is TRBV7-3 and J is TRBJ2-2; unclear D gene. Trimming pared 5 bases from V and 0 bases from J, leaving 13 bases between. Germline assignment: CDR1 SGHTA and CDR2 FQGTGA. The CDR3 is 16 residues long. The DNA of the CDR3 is TGTGCCAGCAGCGACAAGGTGGCCGCGAACACCGGGGAGCTGTTTTTT. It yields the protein CASSDKVAANTGELFF.

Written as DNA, the CDR3 is TGTGCTAGTGGTTTGGTTGAAGAGACCCAGTACTTC. Protein: CASGLVEETQYF. J is TRBJ2-5 and V is TRBV12-5; D gene unclear. The CDR3 has 12 residues. V lost 0 bases and J lost 3, with 2 bases in between. The germline V gene has CDR1 LGHNT and CDR2 FRNRAP.

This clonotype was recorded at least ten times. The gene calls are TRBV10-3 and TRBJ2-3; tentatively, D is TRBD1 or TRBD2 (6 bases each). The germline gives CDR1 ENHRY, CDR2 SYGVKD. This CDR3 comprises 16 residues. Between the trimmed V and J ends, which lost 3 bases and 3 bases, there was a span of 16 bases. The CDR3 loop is CAISDFGGFGTDTQYF. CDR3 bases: TGTGCCATCAGTGACTTCGGGGGCTTCGGTACAGATACGCAGTATTTT.

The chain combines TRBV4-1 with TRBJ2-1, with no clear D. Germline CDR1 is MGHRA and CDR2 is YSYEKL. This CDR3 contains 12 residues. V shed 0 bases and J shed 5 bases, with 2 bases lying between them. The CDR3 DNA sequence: TGCGCCAGCAGCCAAGACCACAATGAGCAGTTCTTC. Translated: CASSQDHNEQFF.